This TCR beta chain derives from a study of cytomegalovirus exposure and HLA in healthy donors. The protocol was immunoSEQ multiplex PCR, while the TCRdb copy is restricted to in-frame clones and leaves out a portion. Of about 83,000 clones in the sample, 96% were seen once. Note on this clone: Its cognate antigen is unknown.

Overall study findings and caveats: The study listed under 200 cytomegalovirus-associated TCR beta chains. A classifier reportedly called cytomegalovirus status with high sensitivity and specificity.

Germline V gene sequence: CDR1 KGHSH, CDR2 LQKENI. This CDR3 region has 19 residues. The V end lost 4 bases, the J end lost 0 bases, and 24 bases lay between the germline ends. The genes are TRBV18 and TRBJ1-1; perhaps TRBD1 as D (5 bases). The clonotype comes from a woman aged 18-35 years in good health and CMV-seronegative. Sequenced input: PBMCs. CDR3 bases: TGTGCCAGCTCACTCACGACAAGGAGACAGCCTACGCTGAACACTGAAGCTTTCTTT. As protein: CASSLTTRRQPTLNTEAFF. Full variable domain (remainder filled in from reference TRBV18 and TRBJ1-1): NAGVMQNPRHLVRRRGQEARLRCSPMKGHSHVYWYRQLPEEGLKFMVYLQKENIIDESGMPKERFSAEFPKEGPSILRIQQVVRGDSAAYFCASSLTTRRQPTLNTEAFFGQGTRLTVV.